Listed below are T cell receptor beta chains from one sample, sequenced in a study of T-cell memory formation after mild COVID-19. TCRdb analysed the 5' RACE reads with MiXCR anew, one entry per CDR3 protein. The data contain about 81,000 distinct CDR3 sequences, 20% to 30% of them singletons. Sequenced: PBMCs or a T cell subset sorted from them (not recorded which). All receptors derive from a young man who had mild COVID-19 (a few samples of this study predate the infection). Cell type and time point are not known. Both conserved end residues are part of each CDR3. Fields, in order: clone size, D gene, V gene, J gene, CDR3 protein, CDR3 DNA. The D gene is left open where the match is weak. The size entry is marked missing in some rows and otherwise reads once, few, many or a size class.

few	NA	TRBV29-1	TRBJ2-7	CSVGSSSYEQYF	TGCAGCGTTGGATCTTCCTCCTACGAGCAGTACTTC
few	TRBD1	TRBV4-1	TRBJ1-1	CASSQDRGVTEAFF	TGCGCCAGCAGCCAGGACAGGGGGGTCACTGAAGCTTTCTTT
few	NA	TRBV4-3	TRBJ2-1	CASSRSLSSYNEQFF	TGCGCCAGCAGTCGTAGTTTAAGCTCCTACAATGAGCAGTTCTTC
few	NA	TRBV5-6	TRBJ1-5	CASSLSARTPVGQPQHF	TGTGCCAGCAGCTTGTCGGCCAGGACCCCTGTTGGACAGCCCCAGCATTTT
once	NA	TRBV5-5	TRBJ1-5	CASSRLGSNQPQHF	TGTGCCAGCAGCCGCCTCGGGAGCAATCAGCCCCAGCATTTT
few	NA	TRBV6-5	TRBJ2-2	CASSNTAATNTGELFF	TGTGCCAGCAGTAACACAGCGGCCACGAACACCGGGGAGCTGTTTTTT
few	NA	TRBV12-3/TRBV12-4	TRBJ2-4	CATAWAGPDIQYF	TGTGCCACCGCCTGGGCAGGGCCGGACATTCAGTACTTC
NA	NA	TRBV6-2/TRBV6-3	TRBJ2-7	CASSYQGTSEQYF	TGTGCCAGCAGTTACCAGGGGACCTCCGAGCAGTACTTC
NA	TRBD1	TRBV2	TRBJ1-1	CASSDGTGGFTEAFF	TGTGCCAGCAGTGATGGGACAGGGGGGTTCACTGAAGCTTTCTTT
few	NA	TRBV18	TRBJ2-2	CASSVRGARELFF	TGTGCCAGCTCTGTTCGAGGGGCCCGGGAGCTGTTTTTT
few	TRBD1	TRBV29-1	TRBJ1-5	CSGWTGVNQPQHF	TGCAGCGGCTGGACAGGGGTCAATCAGCCCCAGCATTTT
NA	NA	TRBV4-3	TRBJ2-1	CASSGGYKFDEQFF	TGCGCCAGCAGCGGGGGGTATAAGTTCGATGAGCAGTTCTTC
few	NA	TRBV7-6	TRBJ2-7	CASSSRTGYEQYF	TGTGCCAGCAGCTCCCGTACAGGGTACGAGCAGTACTTC
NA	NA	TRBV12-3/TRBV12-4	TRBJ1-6	CASGDGLYNSPLHF	TGTGCCTCGGGGGACGGTCTCTATAATTCACCCCTCCACTTT
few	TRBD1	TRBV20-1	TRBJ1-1	CSAGDREKDTEAFF	TGCAGTGCAGGGGACAGGGAAAAGGACACTGAAGCTTTCTTT
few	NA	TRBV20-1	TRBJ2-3	CSARGRESTDTQYF	TGCAGTGCTAGAGGTCGAGAAAGCACAGATACGCAGTATTTT
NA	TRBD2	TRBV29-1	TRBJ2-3	CSVEGLAGTDTQYF	TGCAGCGTTGAGGGACTAGCGGGGACAGATACGCAGTATTTT
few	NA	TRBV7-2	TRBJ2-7	CASSSLTGLVSYEQYF	TGTGCCAGCAGCTCCTTAACAGGGTTGGTATCCTACGAGCAGTACTTC
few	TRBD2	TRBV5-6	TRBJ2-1	CASSLGLAGNEQFF	TGTGCCAGCAGCTTAGGACTAGCGGGCAATGAGCAGTTCTTC
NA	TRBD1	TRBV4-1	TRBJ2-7	CASSQTDRVLYEQYF	TGCGCCAGCAGCCAAACGGACAGGGTTTTGTACGAGCAGTACTTC
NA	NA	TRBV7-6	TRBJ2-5	CASSLGGGRETQYF	TGTGCCAGCAGCTTGGGAGGGGGCCGAGAGACCCAGTACTTC
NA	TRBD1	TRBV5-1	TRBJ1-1	CASSLSGGYTEAFF	TGCGCCAGCAGCTTATCAGGGGGCTACACTGAAGCTTTCTTT
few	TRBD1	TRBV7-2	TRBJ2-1	CASSLVGGRGARFF	TGTGCCAGCAGCTTAGTAGGGGGCCGGGGAGCGCGGTTCTTC
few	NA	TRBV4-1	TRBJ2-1	CASSQGSFRGIPEQFF	TGCGCCAGCAGCCAGGGGTCATTTCGGGGGATACCCGAGCAGTTCTTC
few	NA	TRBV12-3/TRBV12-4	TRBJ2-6	CASGAPQGANVLTF	TGTGCCAGCGGAGCCCCCCAAGGGGCCAACGTCCTGACTTTC
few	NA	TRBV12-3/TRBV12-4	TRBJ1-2	CASTIGVGYTF	TGTGCCAGCACCATAGGGGTCGGCTACACCTTC
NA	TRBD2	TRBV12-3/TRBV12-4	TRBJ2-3	CASTKAGYTDTQYF	TGTGCCAGCACCAAAGCGGGGTACACAGATACGCAGTATTTT
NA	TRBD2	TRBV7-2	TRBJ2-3	CASSPGLAGLTDTQYF	TGTGCCAGCAGCCCCGGACTAGCGGGGCTCACAGATACGCAGTATTTT
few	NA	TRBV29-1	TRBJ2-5	CSVWSGAQETQYF	TGCAGCGTTTGGTCAGGGGCACAAGAGACCCAGTACTTC
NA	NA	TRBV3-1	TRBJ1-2	CASSPKGGLIYGYTF	TGTGCCAGCAGCCCGAAGGGTGGCCTAATTTATGGCTACACCTTC
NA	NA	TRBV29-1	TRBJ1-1	CSVVSHINTEAFF	TGCAGCGTTGTAAGCCACATTAACACTGAAGCTTTCTTT
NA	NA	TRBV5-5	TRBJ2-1	CASSHHPGVNEQFF	TGTGCCAGCAGCCATCACCCGGGGGTGAATGAGCAGTTCTTC
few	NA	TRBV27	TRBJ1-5	CASSLSRSNQPQHF	TGTGCCAGCAGTTTATCGCGAAGCAATCAGCCCCAGCATTTT
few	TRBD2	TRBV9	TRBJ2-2	CASSVAAGGTGELFF	TGTGCCAGCAGCGTAGCAGCGGGGGGTACCGGGGAGCTGTTTTTT
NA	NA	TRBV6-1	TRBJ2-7	CASSTSDGFYEQYF	TGTGCCAGCAGTACCTCGGACGGGTTTTACGAGCAGTACTTC
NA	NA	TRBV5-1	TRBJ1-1	CASSAGGGGPTEAFF	TGCGCCAGCAGCGCGGGCGGCGGGGGGCCTACTGAAGCTTTCTTT
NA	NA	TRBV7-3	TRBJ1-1	CASSRNEGNTEAFF	TGTGCCAGCAGCCGTAACGAGGGGAACACTGAAGCTTTCTTT
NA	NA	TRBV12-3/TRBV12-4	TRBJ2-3	CASSGRGNTQYF	TGTGCCAGCAGCGGACGGGGGAATACGCAGTATTTT
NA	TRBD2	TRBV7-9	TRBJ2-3	CASSALLAGGSTDTQYF	TGTGCCAGCAGCGCGCTACTAGCGGGGGGATCCACAGATACGCAGTATTTT
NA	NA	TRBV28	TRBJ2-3	CASSPLLTWGDTQYF	TGTGCCAGCAGCCCCCTCCTGACATGGGGAGATACGCAGTATTTT
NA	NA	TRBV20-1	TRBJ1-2	CSAKRHGYVSNYGYTF	TGCAGTGCTAAAAGACACGGATACGTTTCTAACTATGGCTACACCTTC
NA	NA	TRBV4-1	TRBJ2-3	CASSQRGQGGPADTQYF	TGCGCCAGCAGCCAACGTGGACAGGGAGGGCCCGCAGATACGCAGTATTTT
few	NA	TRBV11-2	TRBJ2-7	CASSPAGPGIEQYF	TGTGCCAGCAGCCCGGCGGGGCCGGGGATTGAGCAGTACTTC
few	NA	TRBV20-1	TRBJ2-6	CSARTAYSGANVLTF	TGCAGTGCTAGAACCGCTTACTCTGGGGCCAACGTCCTGACTTTC
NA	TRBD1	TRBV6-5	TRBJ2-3	CASSQGQGPRLDTQYF	TGTGCCAGCAGTCAAGGACAGGGGCCCCGTTTGGATACGCAGTATTTT
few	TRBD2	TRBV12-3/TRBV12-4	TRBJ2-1	CASSFPGGEQFF	TGTGCCAGCAGTTTCCCGGGGGGGGAGCAGTTCTTC
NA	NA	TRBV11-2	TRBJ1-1	CASSLVGGGVNTEAFF	TGTGCCAGCAGCTTAGTAGGAGGGGGAGTGAACACTGAAGCTTTCTTT
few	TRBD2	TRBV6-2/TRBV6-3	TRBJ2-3	CASSYGTSGTDTQYF	TGTGCCAGCAGTTACGGGACTAGCGGCACAGATACGCAGTATTTT
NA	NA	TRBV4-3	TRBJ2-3	CASSLRGFSTDTQYF	TGCGCCAGCAGCCTAAGGGGTTTCAGCACAGATACGCAGTATTTT
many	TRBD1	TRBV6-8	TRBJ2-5	CASTGQGDQETQYF	TGTGCCAGCACCGGACAGGGGGATCAAGAGACCCAGTACTTC
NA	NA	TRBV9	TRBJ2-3	CASSARGEPFTDTQYF	TGTGCCAGCAGCGCCCGGGGTGAACCGTTCACAGATACGCAGTATTTT
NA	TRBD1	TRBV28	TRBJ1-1	CATLGTGNTEAFF	TGTGCCACTCTCGGGACAGGGAACACTGAAGCTTTCTTT
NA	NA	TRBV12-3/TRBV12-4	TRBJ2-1	CASSPRLVLNEQFF	TGTGCCAGCAGCCCACGACTAGTTTTGAATGAGCAGTTCTTC
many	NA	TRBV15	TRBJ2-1	CATSTQREVYNEQFF	TGTGCCACCAGCACACAAAGGGAGGTCTACAATGAGCAGTTCTTC
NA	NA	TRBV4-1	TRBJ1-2	CASSDYAYGYTF	TGCGCCAGCAGCGATTACGCCTATGGCTACACCTTC
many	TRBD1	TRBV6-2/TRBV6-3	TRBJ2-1	CASSTSPDRGREFF	TGTGCCAGCAGTACAAGCCCGGACAGGGGGAGGGAGTTCTTC
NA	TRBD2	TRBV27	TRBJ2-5	CASSTGAGVGAQYF	TGTGCCAGCAGTACAGGAGCGGGGGTGGGCGCCCAGTACTTC